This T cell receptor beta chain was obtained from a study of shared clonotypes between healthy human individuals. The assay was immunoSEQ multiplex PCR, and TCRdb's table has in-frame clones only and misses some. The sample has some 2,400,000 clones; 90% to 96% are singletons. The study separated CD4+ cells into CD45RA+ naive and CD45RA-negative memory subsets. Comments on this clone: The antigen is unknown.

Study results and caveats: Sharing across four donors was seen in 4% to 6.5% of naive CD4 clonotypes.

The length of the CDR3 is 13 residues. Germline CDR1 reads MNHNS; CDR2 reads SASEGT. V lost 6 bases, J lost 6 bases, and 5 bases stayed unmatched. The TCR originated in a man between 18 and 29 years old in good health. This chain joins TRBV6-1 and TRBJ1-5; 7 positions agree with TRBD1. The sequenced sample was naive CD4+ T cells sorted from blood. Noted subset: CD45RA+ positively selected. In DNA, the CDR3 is TGTGCCAGCAGGGGACAGTCCGGTCAGCCCCAGCATTTT. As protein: CASRGQSGQPQHF.